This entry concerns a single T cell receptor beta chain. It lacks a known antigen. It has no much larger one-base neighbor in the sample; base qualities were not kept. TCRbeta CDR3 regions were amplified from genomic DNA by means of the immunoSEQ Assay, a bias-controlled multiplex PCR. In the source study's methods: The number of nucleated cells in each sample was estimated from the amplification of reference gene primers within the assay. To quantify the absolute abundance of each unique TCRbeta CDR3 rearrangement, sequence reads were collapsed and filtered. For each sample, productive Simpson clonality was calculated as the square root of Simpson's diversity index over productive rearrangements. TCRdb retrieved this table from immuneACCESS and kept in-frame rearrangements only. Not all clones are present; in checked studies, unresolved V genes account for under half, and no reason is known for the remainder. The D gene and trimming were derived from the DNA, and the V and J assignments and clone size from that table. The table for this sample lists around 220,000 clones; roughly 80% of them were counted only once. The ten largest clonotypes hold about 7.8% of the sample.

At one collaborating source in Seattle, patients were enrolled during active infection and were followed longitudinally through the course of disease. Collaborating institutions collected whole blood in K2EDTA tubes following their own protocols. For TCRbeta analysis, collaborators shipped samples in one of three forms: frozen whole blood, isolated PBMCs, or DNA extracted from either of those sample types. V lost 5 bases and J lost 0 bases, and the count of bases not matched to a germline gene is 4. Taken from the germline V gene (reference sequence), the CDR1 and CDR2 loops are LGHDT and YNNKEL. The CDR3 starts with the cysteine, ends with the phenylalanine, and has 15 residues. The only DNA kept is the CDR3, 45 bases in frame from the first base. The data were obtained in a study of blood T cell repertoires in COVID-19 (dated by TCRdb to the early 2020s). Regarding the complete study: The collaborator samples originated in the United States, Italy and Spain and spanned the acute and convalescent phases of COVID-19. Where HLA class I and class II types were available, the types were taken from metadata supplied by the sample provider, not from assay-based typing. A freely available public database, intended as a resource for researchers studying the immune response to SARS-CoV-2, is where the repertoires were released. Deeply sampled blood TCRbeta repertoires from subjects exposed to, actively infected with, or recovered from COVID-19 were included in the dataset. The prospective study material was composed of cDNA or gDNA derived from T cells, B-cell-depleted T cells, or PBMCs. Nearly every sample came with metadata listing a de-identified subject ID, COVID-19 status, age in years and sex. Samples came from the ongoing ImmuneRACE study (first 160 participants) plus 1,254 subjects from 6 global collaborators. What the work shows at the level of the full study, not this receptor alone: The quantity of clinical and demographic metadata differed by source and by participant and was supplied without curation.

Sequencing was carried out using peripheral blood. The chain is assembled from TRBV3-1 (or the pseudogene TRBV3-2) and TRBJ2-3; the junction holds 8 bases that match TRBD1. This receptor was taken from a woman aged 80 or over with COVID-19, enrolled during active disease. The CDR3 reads CASSSGGASTDTQYF. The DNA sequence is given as TGTGCCAGCAGCTCAGGGGGCGCAAGCACAGATACGCAGTATTTT.